The 6 T cell receptor beta chains given below trace back to one sample, sequenced in a study of T cells in Graves' hyperthyroidism and ophthalmopathy. Authors of the study amplified TCR beta CDR3 regions from RNA transcripts. A first-round RT-PCR of the TCR CDR3 used the HTBI primer set. TCRdb re-called the multiplex PCR reads with MiXCR, one entry per CDR3 protein. The profile shows hundreds of thousands of distinct CDR3 sequences, around 39% of them singletons. The sample taken for sequencing was blood. These receptors were collected from a man aged 18 to 30 with Graves' hyperthyroidism.

V is TRBV29-1 and J is TRBJ1-1; 8 bases agree with TRBD1. The CDR3 has 16 residues. CDR1 and CDR2 (germline): SQVTM, ANQGSEA. CDR3 protein: CSARDNPDRGWTEAFF. The CDR3 bases are TGCAGTGCTAGAGACAACCCCGACAGGGGATGGACTGAAGCTTTCTTT.

This clonotype was counted ten times or more. This chain uses TRBV7-3 with TRBJ1-2; the D gene is possibly TRBD1 (5 bases). CDR3 length: 14 amino acids. V gave up 1 base and J gave up 8 bases, with 14 bases separating them. Germline assignment: CDR1 SGHTA and CDR2 FQGTGA. The CDR3 protein is CASSLSRQQSGYTF. For the CDR3, the DNA is TGTGCCAGCAGCTTAAGTCGACAGCAGAGCGGCTACACCTTC. Based on the CDR3 plus reference TRBV7-3 and TRBJ1-2, the full variable domain is GAGVSQTPSNKVTEKGKYVELRCDPISGHTALYWYRQSLGQGPEFLIYFQGTGAADDSGLPNDRFFAVRPEGSVSTLKIQRTERGDSAVYLCASSLSRQQSGYTFGSGTRLTVV.

The CDR3 coding sequence is TGTGCCAGTAGTACTGTAGAAGATGAAGCTTTCTTT. Protein: CASSTVEDEAFF. J is TRBJ1-1 and V is TRBV19; D gene ambiguous. The CDR3 extends over 12 amino acids. The V gene lost 4 bases and the J gene lost 7 bases, with 10 bases spanning the gap. CDR1 and CDR2 (germline): LNHDA, SQIVND (reference sequence).

The rearrangement links TRBV19 to TRBJ1-5; unclear D gene. From germline, CDR1 is LNHDA and CDR2 SQIVND (reference sequence). This CDR3 has 13 residues. The V and J ends lost 5 bases and 7 bases respectively, with 12 bases between them. CDR3 in DNA: TGTGCCAGTAGTGGCCGCGGCGAACAGCCCCAGCATTTT. As protein: CASSGRGEQPQHF.

This clonotype was seen only a few times. The chain joins TRBV6-5 to TRBJ1-5; no clear D. The germline V gene encodes CDR1 MNHEY and CDR2 SVGAGI. Between the trimmed V and J ends, which lost 3 bases and 5 bases, there was a span of 11 bases. This CDR3 is 14 amino acids long. CDR3 protein: CASSYRELYQPQHF. CDR3 DNA sequence: TGTGCCAGCAGTTATAGGGAGTTGTATCAGCCCCAGCATTTT.

The rearrangement links TRBV12-3 or TRBV12-4 to TRBJ1-3, with D possibly TRBD1 on 5 matching bases. CDR3 length: 17 residues. V gave up 1 base and J gave up 3 bases, with 16 bases separating them. The CDR3 sequence: CASSLGGQGGYGNTIYF. In DNA form, the CDR3 reads TGTGCCAGCAGTTTAGGAGGGCAGGGAGGATATGGAAACACCATATATTTT.